Following are 13 T cell receptor beta chains from one sample sequenced in a study of spatial heterogeneity in lung cancer. TCRdb reanalysed the 5' RACE reads using MiXCR and keeps one entry per CDR3 protein. The data contain around 41,000 distinct CDR3 sequences, about 6.7% of them singletons. Time point indicated: sample taken at primary tumor resection. Sequencing covered unsorted whole RNA taken from tumor, nontumor lung or frozen PBMC. The specimen comprised PBMCs, sampled at surgery. These TCRs come from a female donor with early-stage non-small cell lung cancer.

V and J are TRBV7-9 and TRBJ1-5; D is ambiguous. Germline-derived CDR1 and CDR2 are SEHNR and FQNEAQ (reference sequence). There are 12 residues in the CDR3. V was shortened by 5 bases and J by 6 bases, with 8 bases between the two germline ends. The CDR3, as DNA: TGTGCCAGCAGCCGAGTGGGTCAGCCCCAGCATTTT. Translating gives CASSRVGQPQHF. The variable domain in full, completed from reference TRBV7-9 and TRBJ1-5, reads DTGVSQNPRHKITKRGQNVTFRCDPISEHNRLYWYRQTLGQGPEFLTYFQNEAQLEKSRLLSDRFSAERPKGSFSTLEIQRTEQGDSAMYLCASSRVGQPQHFGDGTRLSIL.

This clonotype appeared many times. The chain has TRBV29-1 and TRBJ1-2; 10 bases are shared with TRBD1. The ends lost 4 bases at V and 1 base at J; junction bases unmatched: 9. CDR3 size: 16 residues. Per germline, CDR1 SQVTM and CDR2 ANQGSEA. The DNA for the CDR3 is TGCAGCGTTGCCGGGACAGGGGAAGGTGGTAACTATGGCTACACCTTC. The encoded protein is CSVAGTGEGGNYGYTF.

The chain is built from TRBV6-1 and TRBJ2-5, with 8 positions matching TRBD1. The CDR3 totals 15 residues. Trimming took 5 bases from V and 5 from J; bases not matched to a gene: 10. CDR1 is MNHNS and CDR2 is SASEGT in the germline V gene. The CDR3, as DNA: TGTGCCAGCAGTAAGGACAGGGCTTTCACGGAGACCCAGTACTTC. It codes for CASSKDRAFTETQYF.

In its sample, this clonotype was seen many times. V usage is TRBV24-1 and J usage is TRBJ2-5, with 10 bases fitting TRBD2. The germline CDR1 and CDR2 sequences are KGHDR and SFDVKD. The CDR3 is 16 amino acids. V was clipped by 3 bases and J by 4 bases; unmatched bases: 7. CDR3 coding DNA: TGTGCCACCAGTGATGGAGCGGGGGGGCCCGGAGAGACCCAGTACTTC. Residues: CATSDGAGGPGETQYF.

This clonotype has a count of ten or more. The V gene is TRBV5-5, the J gene TRBJ1-3; no reliable D call. Trimming pared 0 bases from V and 9 bases from J, leaving 7 bases between. The CDR3 sequence is 12 residues long. Germline CDR1 reads SGHKS; CDR2 reads YYEKEE (reference sequence). The CDR3 loop reads CASSLDYGTIYF. CDR3 DNA: TGTGCCAGCAGCTTGGACTACGGCACCATATATTTT. Full variable domain (remainder filled in from reference TRBV5-5 and TRBJ1-3): DAGVTQSPTHLIKTRGQQVTLRCSPISGHKSVSWYQQVLGQGPQFIFQYYEKEERGRGNFPDRFSARQFPNYSSELNVNALLLGDSALYLCASSLDYGTIYFGEGSWLTVV.

V is TRBV7-2 and J is TRBJ2-7; 10 bases map to TRBD1. The germline gives CDR1 SGHTA, CDR2 FQGNSA. J was trimmed by 7 bases and V by 4 bases; bases with no gene match: 7. The CDR3 covers 14 residues. DNA for the CDR3: TGTGCCAGCAGCTCCCGGACAGGGGGTCAAGAGCAGTACTTC. Protein product: CASSSRTGGQEQYF.

This clonotype was counted ten times or more. V is TRBV12-3 or TRBV12-4 and J is TRBJ2-5, with no clear D. V was pared by 2 bases and J by 1 base, with 5 bases between. The CDR3 length is 13 residues. CDR3 loop: CASSLRVQETQYF. The CDR3, as DNA: TGTGCCAGCAGTTTAAGGGTCCAAGAGACCCAGTACTTC.

There are a few counts of this clonotype. This chain uses TRBV2 with TRBJ2-4; D is unresolved. Germline loops: CDR1 SNHLY, CDR2 FYNNEI. V was pared by 3 bases and J by 5 bases, with 5 bases between. The CDR3 consists of 12 residues. The CDR3 reads CASSDTENIQYF. Here the CDR3 DNA reads TGTGCCAGCAGTGACACCGAAAACATTCAGTACTTC.

In this sample, this clonotype turned up many times. This chain connects TRBV19 to TRBJ2-1, with TRBD2 matching over 13 bases. The ends lost 5 bases at V and 9 bases at J; junction bases unmatched: 7. Germline-derived CDR1 and CDR2 are LNHDA and SQIVND (reference sequence). This CDR3 has 15 amino acids. In DNA form, the CDR3 reads TGTGCCAGTAGTCCGGGACTAGCGGGGAAGCCTGAGCAGTTCTTC. Translation gives CASSPGLAGKPEQFF. Full variable domain (outside the CDR3, taken from reference TRBV19 and TRBJ2-1): DGGITQSPKYLFRKEGQNVTLSCEQNLNHDAMYWYRQDPGQGLRLIYYSQIVNDFQKGDIAEGYSVSREKKESFPLTVTSAQKNPTAFYLCASSPGLAGKPEQFFGPGTRLTVL.

This clonotype has at least ten counts. The chain uses TRBV7-8 and TRBJ1-2; D is unresolved. The CDR3 consists of 13 residues. The V gene lost 5 bases and the J gene lost 0 bases, with 7 bases spanning the gap. Germline CDR1 and CDR2: SGHVS and FQNEAQ. The CDR3 nucleotides read TGTGCCAGCAGCGATTCCGCTAACTATGGCTACACCTTC. This encodes CASSDSANYGYTF.

This clonotype occurred many times. The chain links TRBV29-1 to TRBJ2-5, with D hard to call. The germline CDR1 and CDR2 sequences are SQVTM and ANQGSEA. V was cut by 4 bases and J by 2 bases, with 17 bases left in between. The CDR3 consists of 15 residues. The CDR3 region has the DNA TGCAGCGTTGTGGGGATCCAGCGCTCGCAAGAGACCCAGTACTTC. Its protein product is CSVVGIQRSQETQYF.

Concerning this clonotype itself: This sequence may be a read error, since a much larger clone differs from it by one base. The chain combines TRBV7-3 with TRBJ2-4, with TRBD2 as a possible D gene (5 bases). Germline V gene lookup returns CDR1 SGHTA and CDR2 FQGTGA. Trimming pared 8 bases from V and 3 bases from J, leaving 17 bases between. The length of the CDR3 is 15 residues. CDR3 region: CASGPGGGGKNIQYF. In nucleotides, the CDR3 is TGTGCCAGCGGCCCCGGCGGAGGAGGCAAAAACATTCAGTACTTC.

This clonotype was observed a handful of times. This rearrangement joins TRBV6-1 to TRBJ2-3; no reliable D call. The germline CDR1 and CDR2 sequences are MNHNS and SASEGT. The V end lost 4 bases, the J end lost 6 bases, and 5 bases lay between the germline ends. CDR3 length: 11 residues. The CDR3 nucleotides are TGTGCCAGCAGTGCAAGGGATACGCAGTATTTT. It encodes CASSARDTQYF.